This is a list of T cell receptor beta chains from one sample in a study of cytomegalovirus exposure and HLA in healthy donors. Profiling relied on immunoSEQ multiplex PCR, and the TCRdb table lists in-frame clones only, not all of them. The sample table includes around 140,000 clones. Material for sequencing was PBMCs. These receptors were obtained from a woman in her fifties or sixties in good health and CMV-seronegative. Each CDR3 is given with its conserved first and last residue. A D gene is named only where the DNA matches it firmly.

d_call j_call v_call cdr3_aa cdr3_nt
. TRBJ1-2 TRBV28 CASSLPGDGYTF TGTGCCAGCAGTTTGCCAGGGGATGGCTACACCTTC
TRBD2 TRBJ2-2 TRBV27 CASSFAGGYGELFF TGTGCCAGCAGTTTTGCGGGAGGGTACGGGGAGCTGTTTTTT
. TRBJ1-1 TRBV19 CASSIGGPGAEAFF TGTGCCAGTAGTATAGGGGGCCCAGGGGCTGAAGCTTTCTTT
TRBD1 TRBJ2-4 TRBV5-6 CASSAVGQGENIQYF TGTGCCAGCAGCGCGGTCGGACAGGGGGAGAACATTCAGTACTTC
. TRBJ2-1 TRBV6-6 CASSYREFYNEQFF TGTGCCAGCAGTTATAGGGAGTTCTACAATGAGCAGTTCTTC
TRBD1 TRBJ2-5 TRBV20-1 CSATGGETQYF TGCAGTGCTACAGGGGGAGAGACCCAGTACTTC
TRBD1 TRBJ1-5 TRBV5-1 CASSLGQGSNQPQHF TGCGCCAGCAGCTTGGGACAGGGAAGCAATCAGCCCCAGCATTTT
TRBD1 TRBJ2-7 TRBV7-8 CASSTRTGGPYEQYF TGTGCCAGCAGCACACGGACAGGGGGCCCCTACGAGCAGTACTTC
. TRBJ1-2 TRBV9 CASSVGGGGYGYTF TGTGCCAGCAGCGTAGGAGGCGGTGGGTATGGCTACACCTTC
TRBD2 TRBJ2-7 TRBV2 CASRLLAGISYEQYF TGTGCCAGCAGACTACTAGCGGGGATAAGCTACGAGCAGTACTTC
TRBD2 TRBJ2-1 TRBV9 CASSVDGTSGYNEQFF TGTGCCAGCAGCGTAGATGGGACTAGCGGTTATAATGAGCAGTTCTTC
. TRBJ1-5 TRBV5-1 CASSFGMDQPQHF TGCGCCAGCAGCTTCGGGATGGATCAGCCCCAGCATTTT
. TRBJ2-3 TRBV5-1 CASSLDVRELAQYF TGCGCCAGCAGCTTGGACGTCCGGGAGCTAGCGCAGTATTTT
TRBD1 TRBJ1-6 TRBV5-1 CASSLEGQGVSPLHF TGCGCCAGCAGCTTAGAGGGACAGGGGGTCTCACCCCTCCACTTT
. TRBJ1-1 TRBV28 CASRGGADEAFF TGTGCCAGCAGGGGGGGGGCCGATGAAGCTTTCTTT
TRBD1 TRBJ1-2 TRBV19 CASSRITGENGYTF TGTGCCAGTAGCCGGATTACAGGGGAAAATGGCTACACCTTC
. TRBJ1-4 TRBV18 CASLGGEKLFF TGTGCCAGTCTCGGGGGAGAAAAACTGTTTTTT
TRBD2 TRBJ2-7 TRBV7-3 CASSPTGGSYEQYF TGTGCCAGCAGCCCGACGGGGGGGAGCTACGAGCAGTACTTC
TRBD2 TRBJ2-2 TRBV28 CASSLGTSGGRTGELFF TGTGCCAGCAGTTTGGGGACTAGCGGGGGGAGGACCGGGGAGCTGTTTTTT
TRBD2 TRBJ2-3 TRBV7-9 CASSLRLAGADTQYF TGTGCCAGCAGCTTACGCCTAGCGGGGGCGGATACGCAGTATTTT
. TRBJ1-1 TRBV14 CASSPPGRLGTEAFF TGTGCCAGCAGCCCCCCAGGGAGGTTAGGCACTGAAGCTTTCTTT
. TRBJ2-5 TRBV5-1 CASSPSPVETQYF TGCGCCAGCAGCCCAAGTCCGGTGGAGACCCAGTACTTC
. TRBJ1-1 TRBV5-6 CASSPRSRGNRAFF TGTGCCAGCAGCCCCAGGTCCCGGGGAAATCGGGCTTTCTTT
TRBD2 TRBJ2-5 TRBV30 CAWAFGTSGAYQETQYF TGTGCCTGGGCTTTCGGGACTAGCGGGGCGTACCAAGAGACCCAGTACTTC
TRBD1 TRBJ1-4 TRBV9 CASSVGQGANEKLFF TGTGCCAGCAGCGTAGGACAGGGCGCTAATGAAAAACTGTTTTTT
TRBD1 TRBJ2-5 TRBV28 CASRPPGQGSETQYF TGTGCCAGCAGACCGCCGGGACAGGGGAGTGAGACCCAGTACTTC
TRBD2 TRBJ2-7 TRBV14 CASSQGTSGGSYEQYF TGTGCCAGCAGCCAAGGGACTAGCGGGGGCTCCTACGAGCAGTACTTC
TRBD1 TRBJ2-7 TRBV5-1 CASSYTGTGNEQYF TGCGCCAGCAGCTACACCGGGACAGGGAACGAGCAGTACTTC
TRBD1 TRBJ2-7 TRBV29-1 CSVRRQGASYEQYF TGCAGCGTCCGCCGGCAGGGGGCATCCTACGAGCAGTACTTC
TRBD2 TRBJ2-7 TRBV27 CASSSWLAGTYEQYF TGTGCCAGCAGTTCTTGGCTAGCGGGGACCTACGAGCAGTACTTC
TRBD2 TRBJ2-1 TRBV7-3 CASSGGGSRVDEQFF TGTGCCAGCAGCGGAGGCGGGAGCCGCGTGGATGAGCAGTTCTTC
TRBD2 TRBJ2-7 TRBV27 CASSFAGGGEQYF TGTGCCAGCAGTTTTGCCGGCGGGGGCGAGCAGTACTTC
TRBD1 TRBJ1-2 TRBV6-5 CASRSNRQGSYTF TGTGCCAGCAGGTCAAACAGACAGGGGAGCTACACCTTC
. TRBJ2-3 TRBV4-2 CASSLGGRLEDTQYF TGTGCCAGCAGCCTAGGCGGGCGTTTGGAGGATACGCAGTATTTT
. TRBJ2-5 TRBV9 CASSDQAGETQYF TGTGCCAGCAGCGATCAAGCGGGAGAGACCCAGTACTTC
TRBD1 TRBJ2-5 TRBV6-1 CASSAGQGVPETQYF TGTGCCAGCAGCGCGGGACAGGGGGTACCGGAGACCCAGTACTTC
TRBD1 TRBJ2-7 TRBV5-4 CASSSAGTGYSEQYF TGTGCCAGCAGCTCAGCCGGGACAGGGTACAGCGAGCAGTACTTC
. TRBJ2-7 TRBV6-1 CASSGRLDLSSYEQYF TGTGCCAGCAGTGGCCGACTAGACCTTTCTTCCTACGAGCAGTACTTC
. TRBJ1-3 TRBV7-9 CASSLAGDYSGNTIYF TGTGCCAGCAGCTTAGCAGGGGACTACTCTGGAAACACCATATATTTT
TRBD1 TRBJ1-3 TRBV6-1 CASRKDRAGNTIYF TGTGCCAGCAGGAAGGACAGGGCTGGAAACACCATATATTTT
. TRBJ2-2 TRBV30 CAWGRGNTGELFF TGTGCCTGGGGAAGGGGAAACACCGGGGAGCTGTTTTTT
. TRBJ1-5 TRBV2 CASSLARNRPQHF TGTGCCAGCAGTCTCGCCAGAAATCGGCCCCAGCATTTT
. TRBJ1-2 TRBV5-1 CASSLAGGGKGYGYTF TGCGCCAGCAGCTTGGCGGGAGGGGGTAAAGGCTATGGCTACACCTTC